This T cell receptor (beta chain) was captured by sequencing in a study of T cells after posttransplantation cyclophosphamide. With respect to this clone: The antigen remains undetermined.

Cyclophosphamide on days +3 and +4 followed busulfan-fludarabine conditioning and a marrow graft. TCRdb keeps only in-frame clones here, not all; method: immunoSEQ multiplex PCR. Of some 43,000 clones in the sample, about 90% were seen once. Study-wide points: Later post-transplant blood repertoires were often dominated by donor CD8+ memory clones. TRB overlap between skin or GI tissue T cells and blood was limited. After PTCy, TRB diversity resembled that of CNI/methotrexate controls.

The TCR was taken from a male patient aged 60-70 years who received an allogeneic stem cell transplant from a related donor and was CMV-positive. Some T cells may originate from the graft donor. The sample here was PBMCs, taken roughly 60 days after allogeneic stem cell transplant with posttransplant cyclophosphamide.

CDR3 loop: CASSPGGGDGYTF. CDR3 coding DNA: TGTGCCAGCTCACCCGGTGGGGGGGACGGCTACACCTTC. The rearrangement links TRBV18 to TRBJ1-2, with D possibly matching TRBD1 (5 bases). The CDR3 covers 13 residues. Trimming shortened V by 3 bases and J by 8 bases, and 13 bases separated the two germline ends. Germline-derived CDR1 and CDR2 are KGHSH and LQKENI.